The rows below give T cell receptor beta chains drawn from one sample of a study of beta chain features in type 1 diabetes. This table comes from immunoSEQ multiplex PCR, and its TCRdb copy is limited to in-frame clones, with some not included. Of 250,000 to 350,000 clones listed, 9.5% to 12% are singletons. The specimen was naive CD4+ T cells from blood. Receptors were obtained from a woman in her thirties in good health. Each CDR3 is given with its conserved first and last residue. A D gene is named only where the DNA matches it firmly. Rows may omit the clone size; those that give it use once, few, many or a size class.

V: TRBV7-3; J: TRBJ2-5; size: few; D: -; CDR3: CASSFSGVQETQYF; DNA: TGTGCCAGCAGCTTTAGCGGAGTCCAAGAGACCCAGTACTTC
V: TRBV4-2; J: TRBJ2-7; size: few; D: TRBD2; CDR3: CASSQTSGLADPYEQYF; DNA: TGTGCCAGCAGTCAAACGTCGGGACTAGCGGACCCCTACGAGCAGTACTTC
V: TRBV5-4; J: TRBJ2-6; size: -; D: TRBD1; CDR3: CASSPLAQGSGANVLTF; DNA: TGTGCCAGCAGCCCTCTCGCACAGGGGTCTGGGGCCAACGTCCTGACTTTC
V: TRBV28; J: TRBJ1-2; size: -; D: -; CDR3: CASIGGNYGYTF; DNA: TGTGCCAGCATCGGCGGCAACTATGGCTACACCTTC
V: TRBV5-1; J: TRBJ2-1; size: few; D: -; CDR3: CASSPRDWASGEQFF; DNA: TGCGCCAGCAGCCCGAGGGACTGGGCGTCAGGGGAGCAGTTCTTC
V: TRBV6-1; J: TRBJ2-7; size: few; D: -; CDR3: CASSEPGRGTVYEQYF; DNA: TGTGCCAGCAGTGAACCCGGACGGGGGACAGTATACGAGCAGTACTTC
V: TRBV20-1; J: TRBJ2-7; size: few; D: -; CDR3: CSAYQASEQYF; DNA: TGCAGTGCTTATCAGGCTTCCGAGCAGTACTTC
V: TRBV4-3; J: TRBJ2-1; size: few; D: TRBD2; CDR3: CASSLAGGSNEQFF; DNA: TGCGCCAGCAGTCTAGCGGGAGGTTCGAATGAGCAGTTCTTC
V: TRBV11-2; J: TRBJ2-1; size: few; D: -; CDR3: CASSGTSPTYNEQFF; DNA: TGTGCCAGCAGCGGCACTAGCCCCACCTACAATGAGCAGTTCTTC
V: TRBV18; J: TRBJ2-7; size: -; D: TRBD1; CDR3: CASSPLGQGTYEQYF; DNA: TGTGCCAGCTCACCGTTGGGACAGGGAACCTACGAGCAGTACTTC
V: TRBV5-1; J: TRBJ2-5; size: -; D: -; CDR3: CASSSATAQETQYF; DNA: TGCGCCAGCAGCTCGGCGACAGCGCAAGAGACCCAGTACTTC
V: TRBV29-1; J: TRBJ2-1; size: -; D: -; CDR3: CSVVALTYNEQFF; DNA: TGCAGCGTTGTAGCACTTACCTACAATGAGCAGTTCTTC
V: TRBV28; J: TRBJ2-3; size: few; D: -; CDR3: CASSFRGSDTQYF; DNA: TGTGCCAGCAGTTTTCGAGGATCAGATACGCAGTATTTT
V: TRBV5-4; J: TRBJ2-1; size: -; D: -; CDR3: CASSLTGKSSYNEQFF; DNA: TGTGCCAGCAGCTTGACAGGTAAAAGCTCCTACAATGAGCAGTTCTTC
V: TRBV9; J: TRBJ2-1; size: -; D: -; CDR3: CASSASLTYNEQFF; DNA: TGTGCCAGCAGCGCCAGTCTTACCTACAATGAGCAGTTCTTC
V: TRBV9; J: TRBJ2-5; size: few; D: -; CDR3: CASSVGPEQRGTQYF; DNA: TGTGCCAGCAGCGTCGGCCCCGAGCAAAGGGGGACCCAGTACTTC
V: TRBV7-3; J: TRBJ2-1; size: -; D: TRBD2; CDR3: CASSSLGIAGGGGNEQFF; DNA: TGTGCCAGCAGCTCCCTAGGGATTGCGGGAGGAGGAGGCAATGAGCAGTTCTTC